This T cell receptor beta chain was recovered during a study of PD-1 blockade in mismatch repair-deficient tumors. Turning to the study itself: Patients had approximately 11 mismatch repair-deficient cancer types and were previously treated and progressing.

This CDR3 has 16 residues. From germline, CDR1 is SNHLY and CDR2 FYNNEI. V dropped 3 bases and J dropped 6; count of bases not matched to a gene: 9. Generated by immunoSEQ multiplex PCR, the TCRdb table keeps only in-frame clones and is missing some. This sample carries 130,000 or so clones, around 87% of them seen once, and the ten largest clones take approximately 13%. PCR or immunohistochemistry showed mismatch repair deficiency in every enrolled patient. Overall study findings and caveats: Tumor-resident clones, often absent from pretreatment blood, expanded after pembrolizumab and then contracted.

With regard to this clone: The target antigen is unknown.

This material consisted of peripheral blood, taken 44 weeks after starting pembrolizumab. The rearrangement links TRBV2 to TRBJ2-2, with 8 bases that match TRBD2. This TCR was sampled from an adult with mismatch repair-deficient cancer. CDR3 amino acids: CASSERGAGDAGELFF. The CDR3 DNA sequence: TGTGCCAGCAGTGAGAGGGGAGCGGGGGACGCCGGGGAGCTGTTTTTT.